What follows are 6 T cell receptor beta chains derived from one specimen sequenced in a study of blood T cells in healthy people across ages. A second about 6 to 12 cycle PCR used barcoded and J-beta primers. From the 5' RACE reads, TCRdb called clonotypes with MiXCR, one entry per CDR3 protein. The sample shows about 1.5 million distinct CDR3 sequences, 35% to 45% of them seen only once. The sequenced sample consisted of blood. Receptor source: a woman aged 18-29 years in good health.

The chain combines TRBV4-1 with TRBJ2-3, with 7 bases that match TRBD1. V lost 4 bases to trimming and J lost 4 bases; unmatched junction nucleotides: 8. Germline V CDR1 and CDR2: MGHRA, YSYEKL. The CDR3 is made up of 15 amino acids. Here the CDR3 reads CASSPVPGQSDTQYF. The CDR3 bases are TGCGCCAGCAGCCCGGTCCCGGGACAGTCAGATACGCAGTATTTT.

The DNA of the CDR3 is TGTGCCAGCAGCTCAGGGACAAGGATGAACACTGAAGCTTTCTTT. Protein sequence: CASSSGTRMNTEAFF. The chain links TRBV7-2 to TRBJ1-1; the D gene is possibly TRBD1 (6 bases). Germline values: CDR1 SGHTA, CDR2 FQGNSA. The V end was cut by 4 bases, the J end by 0 bases, with 12 bases between. This CDR3 has 15 amino acids.

This chain uses TRBV20-1 with TRBJ1-1, with a possible D match to TRBD1 (5 bases). This CDR3 is built from 12 residues. Deletions cut 2 bases from V and 6 bases from J, with 10 bases between. CDR1 is DFQATT, CDR2 SNEGSKA, per germline (reference sequence). The chain's CDR3 is CSARRGVAEAFF. DNA of the CDR3: TGCAGTGCTAGACGAGGGGTTGCTGAAGCTTTCTTT.

This clonotype has only one observation. At one of its ends the junction is not consistent with the germline gene, which may arise from a read error. This chain joins TRBV13 and TRBJ2-1; 7 bases align to TRBD1. The CDR3 is 13 amino acids. Per the germline V gene, CDR1 is PRHDT and CDR2 is FYEKMQ (reference sequence). CDR3 protein: CAGSLTGASEQFF. In nucleotides, the CDR3 is TGTGCCGGCAGCTTAACAGGGGCCTCCGAGCAGTTCTTC.

This clonotype was seen more than once but under ten times. The chain joins TRBV21-1 to TRBJ2-1; the table's D gene call, TRBD1, was not cross checked with the DNA. TRBV21-1 represents a pseudogene. This CDR3 comprises 16 residues. CDR3 sequence reads: CASSKKGGHRYNEQFF. The CDR3 DNA reads as TGTGCCAGCAGCAAAAAGGGGGGGCACAGATACAATGAGCAGTTCTTC.

The V gene is TRBV6-2 or TRBV6-3, the J gene TRBJ2-3; 10 bases line up with TRBD2. The junction had 6 bases not matched to a gene; V was cut back by 4 bases and J by 11 bases. The CDR3 has 13 amino acids. Germline V CDR1 and CDR2: MNHEY, SVGEGT. DNA of the CDR3: TGTGCCAGCAGTTCTGGACTAGCGGTTGGGCAGTATTTT. This sequence encodes CASSSGLAVGQYF.